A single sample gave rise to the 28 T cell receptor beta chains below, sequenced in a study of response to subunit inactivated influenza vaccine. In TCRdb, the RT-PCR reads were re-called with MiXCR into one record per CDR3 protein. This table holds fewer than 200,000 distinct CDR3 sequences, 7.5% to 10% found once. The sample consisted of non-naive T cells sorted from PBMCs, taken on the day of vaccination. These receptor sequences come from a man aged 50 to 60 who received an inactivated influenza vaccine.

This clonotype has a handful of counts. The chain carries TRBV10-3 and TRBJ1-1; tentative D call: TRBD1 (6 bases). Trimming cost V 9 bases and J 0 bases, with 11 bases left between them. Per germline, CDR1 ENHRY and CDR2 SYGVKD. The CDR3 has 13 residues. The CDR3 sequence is CAIRGGVNTEAFF. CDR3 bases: TGTGCCATACGAGGGGGTGTGAACACTGAAGCTTTCTTT.

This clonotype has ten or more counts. The CDR3 protein is CASSQDGLLRNTQYF. As DNA, the CDR3 is TGTGCCAGCAGTCAAGATGGACTCCTACGAAATACGCAGTATTTT. V gene TRBV12-3 or TRBV12-4 combines with J gene TRBJ2-3; D possibly corresponds to TRBD2 (5 bases). Trimming removed 5 bases at V and 7 bases at J, with 19 bases between. The CDR3 length is 15 residues.

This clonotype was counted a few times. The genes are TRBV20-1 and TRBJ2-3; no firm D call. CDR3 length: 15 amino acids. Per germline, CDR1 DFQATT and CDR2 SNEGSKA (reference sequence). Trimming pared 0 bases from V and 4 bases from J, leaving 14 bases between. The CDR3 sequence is CSARDRRSSADTQYF. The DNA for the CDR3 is TGCAGTGCTAGAGATCGAAGAAGCTCTGCAGATACGCAGTATTTT.

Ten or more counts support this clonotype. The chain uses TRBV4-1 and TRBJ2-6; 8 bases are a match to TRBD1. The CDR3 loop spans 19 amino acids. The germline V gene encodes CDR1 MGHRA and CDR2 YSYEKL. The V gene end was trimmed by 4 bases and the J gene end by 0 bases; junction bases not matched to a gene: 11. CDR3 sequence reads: CASSLTGTGSYSGANVLTF. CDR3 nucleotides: TGCGCCAGCAGCCTAACCGGGACAGGAAGCTACTCTGGGGCCAACGTCCTGACTTTC.

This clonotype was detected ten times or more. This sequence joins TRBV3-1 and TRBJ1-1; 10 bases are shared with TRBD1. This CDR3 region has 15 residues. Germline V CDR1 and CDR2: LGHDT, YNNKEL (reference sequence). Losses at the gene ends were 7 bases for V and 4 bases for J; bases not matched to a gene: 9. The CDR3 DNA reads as TGTGCCAGCACCACGACAGGGGGCGGGCTCACTGAAGCTTTCTTT. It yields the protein CASTTTGGGLTEAFF.

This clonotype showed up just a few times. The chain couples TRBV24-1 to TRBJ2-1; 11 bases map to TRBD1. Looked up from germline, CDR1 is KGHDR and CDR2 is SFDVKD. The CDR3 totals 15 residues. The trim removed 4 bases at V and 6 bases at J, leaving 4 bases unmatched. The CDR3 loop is CATSETGTGGNEQFF. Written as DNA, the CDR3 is TGTGCCACCAGTGAGACCGGGACAGGGGGCAATGAGCAGTTCTTC.

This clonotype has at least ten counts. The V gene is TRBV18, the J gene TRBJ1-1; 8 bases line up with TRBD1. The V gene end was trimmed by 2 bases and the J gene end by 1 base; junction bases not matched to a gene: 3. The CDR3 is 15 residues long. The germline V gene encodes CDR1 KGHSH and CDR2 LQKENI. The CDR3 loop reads CASSPTGTGNTEAFF. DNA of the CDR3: TGTGCCAGCTCACCAACCGGGACAGGGAACACTGAAGCTTTCTTT.

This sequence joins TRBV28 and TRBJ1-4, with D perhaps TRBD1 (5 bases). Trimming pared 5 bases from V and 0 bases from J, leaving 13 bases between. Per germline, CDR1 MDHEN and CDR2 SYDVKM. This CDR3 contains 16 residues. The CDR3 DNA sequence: TGTGCCAGCAGTGAGGCGTTCAGGGCAACTAATGAAAAACTGTTTTTT. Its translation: CASSEAFRATNEKLFF.

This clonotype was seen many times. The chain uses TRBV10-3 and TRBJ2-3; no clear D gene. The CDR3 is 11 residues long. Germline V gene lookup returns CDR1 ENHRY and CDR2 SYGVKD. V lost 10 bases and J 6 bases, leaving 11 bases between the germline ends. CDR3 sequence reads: CATQSGDTQYF. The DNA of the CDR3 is TGTGCCACCCAATCAGGCGATACGCAGTATTTT.

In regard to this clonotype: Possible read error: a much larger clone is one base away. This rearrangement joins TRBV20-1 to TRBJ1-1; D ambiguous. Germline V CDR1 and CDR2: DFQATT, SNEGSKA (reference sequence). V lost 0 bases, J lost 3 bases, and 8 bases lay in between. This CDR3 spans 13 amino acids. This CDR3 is CSARERGHTEAFF. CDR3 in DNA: TGCAGTGCTAGAGAGCGTGGGCACACTGAAGCTTTCTTT.

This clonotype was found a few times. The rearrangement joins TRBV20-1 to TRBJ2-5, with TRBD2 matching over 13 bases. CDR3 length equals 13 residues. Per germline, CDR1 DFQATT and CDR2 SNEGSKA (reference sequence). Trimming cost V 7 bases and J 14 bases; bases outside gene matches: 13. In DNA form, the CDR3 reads TGCAGTGTTTCGACTAGCGGGGGGTCAGGTCCCTACTTC. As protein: CSVSTSGGSGPYF.

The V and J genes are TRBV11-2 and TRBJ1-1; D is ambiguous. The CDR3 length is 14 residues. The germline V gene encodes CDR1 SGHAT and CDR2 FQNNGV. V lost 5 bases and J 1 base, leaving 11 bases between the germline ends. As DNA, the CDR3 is TGTGCCAGCAGCCCTGGAGGATGGAACACTGAAGCTTTCTTT. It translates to CASSPGGWNTEAFF.

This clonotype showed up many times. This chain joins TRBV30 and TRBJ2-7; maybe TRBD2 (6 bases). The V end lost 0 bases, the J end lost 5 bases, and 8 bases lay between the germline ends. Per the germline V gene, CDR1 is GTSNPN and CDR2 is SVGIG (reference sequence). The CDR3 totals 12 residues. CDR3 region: CAWSVAGNEQYF. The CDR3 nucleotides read TGTGCCTGGAGTGTTGCGGGGAACGAGCAGTACTTC.

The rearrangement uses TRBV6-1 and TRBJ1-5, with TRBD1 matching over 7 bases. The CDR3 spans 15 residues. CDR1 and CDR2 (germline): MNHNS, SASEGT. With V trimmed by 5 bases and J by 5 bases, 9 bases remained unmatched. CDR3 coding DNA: TGTGCCAGCAGTCCCCAGGGGGGCGGATATCAGCCCCAGCATTTT. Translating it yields CASSPQGGGYQPQHF.

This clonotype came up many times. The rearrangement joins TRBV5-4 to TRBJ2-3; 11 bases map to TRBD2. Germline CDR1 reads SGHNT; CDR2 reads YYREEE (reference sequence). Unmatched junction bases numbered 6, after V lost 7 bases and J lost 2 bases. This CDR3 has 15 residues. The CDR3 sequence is CASRASGGFTDTQYF. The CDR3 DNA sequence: TGTGCCAGCCGGGCTAGCGGGGGGTTCACAGATACGCAGTATTTT.

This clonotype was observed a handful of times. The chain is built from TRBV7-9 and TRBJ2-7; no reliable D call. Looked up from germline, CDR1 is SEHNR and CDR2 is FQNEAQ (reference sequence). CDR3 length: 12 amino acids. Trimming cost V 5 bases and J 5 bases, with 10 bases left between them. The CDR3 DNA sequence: TGTGCCAGCAGCGAAGTAAGAGACGAGCAGTACTTC. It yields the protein CASSEVRDEQYF.

For the CDR3, the DNA is TGTGCCAGCAGCGCGGGGGGTCCTAGCGGCCAAGAGACCCAGTACTTC. This codes for CASSAGGPSGQETQYF. The chain joins TRBV11-2 to TRBJ2-5, with TRBD2 matching over 8 bases. Germline CDR1 is SGHAT and CDR2 is FQNNGV. V trimming: 5 bases; J trimming: 1 base; junction bases outside the gene matches: 9. CDR3 length: 16 amino acids.

The CDR3 here is CASSLADPTDTQYF. CDR3 coding DNA: TGCGCCAGCAGCTTGGCGGATCCCACAGATACGCAGTATTTT. The gene calls are TRBV5-1 and TRBJ2-3; D gene unclear. The CDR3 is 14 amino acids. Trimming pared 0 bases from V and 2 bases from J, leaving 7 bases between. CDR1 is SGHRS, CDR2 YFSETQ, per germline.

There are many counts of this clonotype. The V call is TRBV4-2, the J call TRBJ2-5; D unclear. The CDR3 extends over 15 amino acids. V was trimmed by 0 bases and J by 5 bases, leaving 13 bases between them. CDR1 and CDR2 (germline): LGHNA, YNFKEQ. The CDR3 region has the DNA TGTGCCAGCAGCCAAGATTTGATCATGGGGGAGACCCAGTACTTC. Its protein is CASSQDLIMGETQYF.

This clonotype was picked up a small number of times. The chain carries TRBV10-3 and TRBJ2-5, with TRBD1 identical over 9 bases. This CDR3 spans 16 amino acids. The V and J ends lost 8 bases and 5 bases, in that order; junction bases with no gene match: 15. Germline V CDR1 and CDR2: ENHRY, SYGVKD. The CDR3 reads CAIGSGTGRLGETQYF. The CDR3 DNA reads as TGTGCCATCGGGTCGGGGACAGGGAGATTAGGGGAGACCCAGTACTTC.

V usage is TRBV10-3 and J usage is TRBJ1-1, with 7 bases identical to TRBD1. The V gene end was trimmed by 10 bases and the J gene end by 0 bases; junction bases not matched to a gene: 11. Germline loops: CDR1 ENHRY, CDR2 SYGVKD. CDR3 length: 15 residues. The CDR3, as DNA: TGTGCCACGCGAAGACAGGGACCCATGAACACTGAAGCTTTCTTT. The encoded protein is CATRRQGPMNTEAFF.

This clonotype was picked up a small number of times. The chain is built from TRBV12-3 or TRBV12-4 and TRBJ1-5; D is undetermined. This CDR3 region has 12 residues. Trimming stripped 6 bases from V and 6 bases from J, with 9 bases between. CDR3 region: CASRSSFQPQHF. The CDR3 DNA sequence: TGTGCCAGCAGATCCAGTTTTCAGCCCCAGCATTTT.

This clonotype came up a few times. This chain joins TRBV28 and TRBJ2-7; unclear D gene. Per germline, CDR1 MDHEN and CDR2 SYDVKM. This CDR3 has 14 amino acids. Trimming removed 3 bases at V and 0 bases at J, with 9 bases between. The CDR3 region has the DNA TGTGCCAGCAGTTTTAATGCAGTCTCCTACGAGCAGTACTTC. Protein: CASSFNAVSYEQYF.

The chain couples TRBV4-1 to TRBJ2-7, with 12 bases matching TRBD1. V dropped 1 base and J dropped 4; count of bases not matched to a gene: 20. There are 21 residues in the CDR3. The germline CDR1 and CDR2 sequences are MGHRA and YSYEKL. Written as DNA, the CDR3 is TGCGCCAGCAGCCAAGCCGTGCCATCCGGGACAGGGGGCCGTTCCGAATACGAGCAGTACTTC. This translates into CASSQAVPSGTGGRSEYEQYF.

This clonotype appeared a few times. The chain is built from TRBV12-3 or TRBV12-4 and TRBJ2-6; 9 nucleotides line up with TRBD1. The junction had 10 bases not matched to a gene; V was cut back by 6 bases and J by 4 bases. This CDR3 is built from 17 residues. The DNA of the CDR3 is TGTGCCAGCAGCCTCGGGACAGGGTGGGTCGGGGCCAACGTCCTGACTTTC. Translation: CASSLGTGWVGANVLTF.

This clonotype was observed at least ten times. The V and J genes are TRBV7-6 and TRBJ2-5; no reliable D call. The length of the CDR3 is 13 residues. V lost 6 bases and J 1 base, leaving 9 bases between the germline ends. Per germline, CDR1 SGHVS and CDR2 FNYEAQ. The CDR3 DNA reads TGTGCCAGCAGTCGAAGGTTCCAAGAGACCCAGTACTTC. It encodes CASSRRFQETQYF.

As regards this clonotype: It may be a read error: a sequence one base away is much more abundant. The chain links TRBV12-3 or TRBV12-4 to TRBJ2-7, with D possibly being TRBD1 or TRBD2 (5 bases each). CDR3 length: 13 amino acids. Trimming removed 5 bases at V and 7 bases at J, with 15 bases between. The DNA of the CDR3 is TGTGCCAGCAGTCTTAGACAGAGGGTTGAGCAGTACTTC. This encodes CASSLRQRVEQYF.

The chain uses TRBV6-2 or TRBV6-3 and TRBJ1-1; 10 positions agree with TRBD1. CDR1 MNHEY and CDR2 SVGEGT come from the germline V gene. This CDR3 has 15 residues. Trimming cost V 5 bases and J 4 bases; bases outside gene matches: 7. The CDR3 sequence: CASSGGTGAGTEAFF. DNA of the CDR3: TGTGCCAGCAGTGGCGGGACAGGGGCGGGCACTGAAGCTTTCTTT.